Presented here are 8 T cell receptor beta chains from one specimen sequenced in a study of persistence of HIV-infected CD4 T cells (TCRdb year 2020). The antigens of these receptors remain unknown. The immunoSEQ hsTCRB assay version 4, run in survey mode, was used to sequence TCRbeta repertoires from genomic DNA. TCRdb limited this immuneACCESS table to in-frame rearrangements with V and J called. A share of clones is missing; checked studies link under half to unresolved V genes, and the rest is unexplained. The sample yields around 35,000 clones; 80% to 90% were counted once. The top ten hold about 1.3% of the sample. The sample's treatment or condition label is to be understood as: suppressive antiretroviral therapy. As a nonspecific positive control representing the CD4+ T cell repertoire, the cells were stimulated with anti-CD3/anti-CD28 magnetic beads. Responding CD4+ T cells were sorted by upregulation of both CD40 ligand and CD69.

The source material was CD4+ T cells sorted from PBMCs after roughly 20-hour stimulation, sampled from a patient who received antiretroviral therapy. The cell subset or site tag for this specimen amounts to: CD40L+CD69+ CD4 T cells responding to anti-CD3/anti-CD28 beads, representing the overall repertoire. All receptors come from an adult man with HIV who was CMV-seropositive.

V and J are TRBV5-5 and TRBJ1-4, with D tentatively TRBD1 (5 bases). Trimming left V 1 base short and J 10 bases short, with 20 bases between. CDR1 is SGHKS and CDR2 is YYEKEE in the germline V gene (reference sequence). This CDR3 spans 16 amino acids. In DNA form, the CDR3 reads TGTGCCAGCAGCTTGACGATCCGGGACCTAACGGGAAAACTGTTTTTT. It codes for CASSLTIRDLTGKLFF. The whole variable domain, filled in from reference TRBV5-5 and TRBJ1-4, reads DAGVTQSPTHLIKTRGQQVTLRCSPISGHKSVSWYQQVLGQGPQFIFQYYEKEERGRGNFPDRFSARQFPNYSSELNVNALLLGDSALYLCASSLTIRDLTGKLFFGSGTQLSVL.

The CDR3 DNA sequence: TGTGCCTGGAGTGGGGGGGTTGGCAAAAACATTCAGTACTTC. It translates to CAWSGGVGKNIQYF. J is TRBJ2-4 and V is TRBV30; D is perhaps TRBD2 (6 bases). This CDR3 comprises 14 residues. CDR1 GTSNPN and CDR2 SVGIG come from the germline V gene (reference sequence). V shed 1 base and J shed 3 bases, with 10 bases lying between them.

This rearrangement joins TRBV5-4 to TRBJ1-2; 7 bases agree with TRBD1. The V segment lost 0 bases and the J segment 1 base; nucleotides outside the gene matches: 6. CDR3 length: 16 residues. Germline V lookup: CDR1 SGHNT, CDR2 YYREEE (reference sequence). The CDR3 spells CASSLDRTGGNYGYTF. Here the CDR3 DNA reads TGTGCCAGCAGCTTGGATCGGACAGGCGGTAACTATGGCTACACCTTC.

The chain recombines TRBV5-6 with TRBJ2-7, with D unresolved. This CDR3 has 15 amino acids. Looked up from germline, CDR1 is SGHDT and CDR2 is YYEEEE. V lost 1 base and J lost 3, with 14 bases in between. The CDR3: CASSLITSPVYEQYF. In DNA, the CDR3 is TGTGCCAGCAGCTTGATAACTTCCCCGGTCTACGAGCAGTACTTC.

This chain uses TRBV4-1 with TRBJ2-2; D is ambiguous. This CDR3 has 18 amino acids. The V gene's germline CDR1 is MGHRA and CDR2 YSYEKL. V lost 2 bases and J lost 2, with 18 bases in between. CDR3 sequence (DNA): TGCGCCAGCAGCCAATCCTTCCAAGCCCCGGTCAACACCGGGGAGCTGTTTTTT. It specifies CASSQSFQAPVNTGELFF.

The CDR3 region is CASSETTGKVKTQYF. CDR3 nucleotide sequence: TGTGCCAGCAGTGAAACCACAGGGAAGGTGAAGACCCAGTACTTC. The rearrangement uses TRBV6-1 and TRBJ2-5, with a weak D call TRBD1 (6 bases). Deletions cut 2 bases from V and 6 bases from J, with 16 bases between. The CDR3 loop spans 15 amino acids. Germline V gene lookup returns CDR1 MNHNS and CDR2 SASEGT.

The rearrangement joins TRBV7-6 to TRBJ1-1, with D perhaps TRBD1 (5 bases). Trimming cost V 0 bases and J 1 base, with 6 bases left between them. This CDR3 has 14 amino acids. Germline assignment: CDR1 SGHVS and CDR2 FNYEAQ. The CDR3 nucleotides read TGTGCCAGCAGCTTAGCCAGGGCGAACACTGAAGCTTTCTTT. Amino acid sequence: CASSLARANTEAFF.

The chain uses TRBV7-9 and TRBJ2-1, with 10 bases matching TRBD2. With 7 bases clipped from V and 2 bases from J, the junction kept 8 bases outside the gene matches. CDR3 length: 16 residues. Germline assignment: CDR1 SEHNR and CDR2 FQNEAQ (reference sequence). CDR3 DNA: TGTGCCAGCACCCCATTAGCGGGAGGCCCCTACAATGAGCAGTTCTTC. It translates to CASTPLAGGPYNEQFF.